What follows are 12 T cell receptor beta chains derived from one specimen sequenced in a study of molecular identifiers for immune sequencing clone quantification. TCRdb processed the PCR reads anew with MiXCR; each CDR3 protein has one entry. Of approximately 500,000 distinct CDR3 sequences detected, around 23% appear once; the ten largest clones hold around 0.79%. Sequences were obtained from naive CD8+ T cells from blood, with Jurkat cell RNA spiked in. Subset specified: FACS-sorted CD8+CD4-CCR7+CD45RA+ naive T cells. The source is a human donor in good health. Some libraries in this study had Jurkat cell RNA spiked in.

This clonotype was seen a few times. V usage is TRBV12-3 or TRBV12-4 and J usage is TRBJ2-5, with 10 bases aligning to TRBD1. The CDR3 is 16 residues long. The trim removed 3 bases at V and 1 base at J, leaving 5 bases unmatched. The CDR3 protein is CASSLDRGTPQETQYF. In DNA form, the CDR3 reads TGTGCCAGCAGTTTGGACAGGGGGACCCCCCAAGAGACCCAGTACTTC.

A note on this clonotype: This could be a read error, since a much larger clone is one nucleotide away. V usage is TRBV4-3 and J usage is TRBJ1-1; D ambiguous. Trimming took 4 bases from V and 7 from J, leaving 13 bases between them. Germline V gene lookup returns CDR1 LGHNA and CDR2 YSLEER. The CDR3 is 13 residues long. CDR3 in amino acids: CASSRDNGSEAFF. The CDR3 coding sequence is TGCGCCAGCAGCCGCGACAACGGGAGTGAAGCTTTCTTT.

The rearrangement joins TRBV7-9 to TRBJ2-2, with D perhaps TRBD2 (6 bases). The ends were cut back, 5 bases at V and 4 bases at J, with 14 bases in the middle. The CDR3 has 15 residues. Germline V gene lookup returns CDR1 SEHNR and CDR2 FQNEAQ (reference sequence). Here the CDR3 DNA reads TGTGCCAGCAGCCCTTCCCCGGGGGTCACCGGGGAGCTGTTTTTT. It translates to CASSPSPGVTGELFF.

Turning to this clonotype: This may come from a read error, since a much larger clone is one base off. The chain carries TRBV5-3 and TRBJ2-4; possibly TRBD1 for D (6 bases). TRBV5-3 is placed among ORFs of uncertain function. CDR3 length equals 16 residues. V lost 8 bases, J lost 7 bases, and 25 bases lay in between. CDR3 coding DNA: TGTGCCAGCGGCCAGATGGGACAACCGCAACGGAACATTCAGTACTTC. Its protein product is CASGQMGQPQRNIQYF.

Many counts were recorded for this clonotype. The CDR3 here is CASSPGQAPWTQYF. The DNA of the CDR3 is TGTGCCAGCAGCCCAGGACAGGCCCCATGGACCCAGTACTTC. The J gene is TRBJ2-5, the V gene TRBV7-6; the match to TRBD1 covers 7 bases. CDR1 SGHVS and CDR2 FNYEAQ come from the germline V gene. The CDR3 extends over 14 amino acids. After removal of 5 bases from V and 7 bases from J, the junction contained 10 bases not matched to a gene.

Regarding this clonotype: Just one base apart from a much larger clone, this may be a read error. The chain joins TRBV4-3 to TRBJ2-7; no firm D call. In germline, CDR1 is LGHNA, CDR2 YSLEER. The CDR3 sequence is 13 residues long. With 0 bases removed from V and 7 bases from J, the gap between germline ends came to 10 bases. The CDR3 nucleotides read TGCGCCAGCAGCCAAGATAACGGAGAGGAGCAGTACTTC. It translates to CASSQDNGEEQYF.

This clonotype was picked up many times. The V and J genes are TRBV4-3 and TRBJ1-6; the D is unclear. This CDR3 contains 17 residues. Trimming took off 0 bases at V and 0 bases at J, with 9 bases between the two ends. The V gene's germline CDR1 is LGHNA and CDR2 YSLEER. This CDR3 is CASSQEEQSSYNSPLHF. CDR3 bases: TGCGCCAGCAGCCAAGAAGAGCAGAGCTCCTATAATTCACCCCTCCACTTT.

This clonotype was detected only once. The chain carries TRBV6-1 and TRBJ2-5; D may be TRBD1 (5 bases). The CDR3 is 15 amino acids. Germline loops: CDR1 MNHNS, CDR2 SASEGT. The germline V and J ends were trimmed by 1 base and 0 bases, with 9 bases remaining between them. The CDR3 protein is CASSEGTSNQETQYF. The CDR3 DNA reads TGTGCCAGCAGTGAAGGGACAAGTAACCAAGAGACCCAGTACTTC.

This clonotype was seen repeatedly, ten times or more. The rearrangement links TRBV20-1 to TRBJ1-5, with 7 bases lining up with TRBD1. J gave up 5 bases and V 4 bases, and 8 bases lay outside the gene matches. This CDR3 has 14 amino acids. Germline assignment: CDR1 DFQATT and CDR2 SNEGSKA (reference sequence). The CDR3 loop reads CSAKTGRGYQPQHF. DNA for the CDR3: TGCAGTGCTAAGACTGGCAGGGGGTATCAGCCCCAGCATTTT.

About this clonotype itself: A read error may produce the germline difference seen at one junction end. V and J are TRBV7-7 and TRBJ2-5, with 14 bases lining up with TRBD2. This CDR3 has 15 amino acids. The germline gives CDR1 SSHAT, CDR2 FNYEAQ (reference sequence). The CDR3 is CASSSTSGRAETQYF. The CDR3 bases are TGTGCTAGCAGCTCGACTAGCGGGAGGGCCGAGACCCAGTACTTC.

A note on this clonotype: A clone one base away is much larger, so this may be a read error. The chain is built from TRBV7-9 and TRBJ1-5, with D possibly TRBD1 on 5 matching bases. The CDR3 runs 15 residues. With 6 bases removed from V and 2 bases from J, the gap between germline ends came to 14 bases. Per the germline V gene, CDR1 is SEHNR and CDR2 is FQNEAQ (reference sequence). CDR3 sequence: CASRPSRGGNQPQHF. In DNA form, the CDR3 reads TGTGCCAGCAGACCCTCGAGGGGCGGCAATCAGCCCCAGCATTTT.

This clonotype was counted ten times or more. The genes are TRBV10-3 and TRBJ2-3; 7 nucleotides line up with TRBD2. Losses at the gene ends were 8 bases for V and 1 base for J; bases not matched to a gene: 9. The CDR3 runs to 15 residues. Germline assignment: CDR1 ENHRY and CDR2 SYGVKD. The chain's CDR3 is CAIDQGGAGTDTQYF. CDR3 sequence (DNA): TGTGCCATCGATCAGGGAGGGGCGGGCACAGATACGCAGTATTTT.